This T cell receptor beta chain was captured by sequencing in a study of cytomegalovirus exposure and HLA in healthy donors. On this clone: The antigen is not known.

Study-level findings and limits: With DRB1 most and HLA-C fewest, TCR association rates differed between HLA loci in a later analysis.

This CDR3 is built from 14 residues. Germline V gives CDR1 LNHDA, CDR2 SQIVND (reference sequence). The V end lost 5 bases, the J end lost 5 bases, and 12 bases lay between the germline ends. A multiplex PCR was run with 60 Vbeta primers and 13 Jbeta primers. The method was immunoSEQ multiplex PCR; TCRdb's version includes in-frame clones alone and lacks a portion of them. The sample carries around 130,000 clones, around 70% recorded once. This chain connects TRBV19 to TRBJ1-4, with D unclear. This clonotype was sampled from a woman aged 55-69 years in good health and CMV-seropositive. The sequenced material came from PBMCs. CDR3 sequence (DNA): TGTGCCAGTAGTCCTGGACTGGGAAATGAAAAACTGTTTTTT. This gives the protein CASSPGLGNEKLFF.